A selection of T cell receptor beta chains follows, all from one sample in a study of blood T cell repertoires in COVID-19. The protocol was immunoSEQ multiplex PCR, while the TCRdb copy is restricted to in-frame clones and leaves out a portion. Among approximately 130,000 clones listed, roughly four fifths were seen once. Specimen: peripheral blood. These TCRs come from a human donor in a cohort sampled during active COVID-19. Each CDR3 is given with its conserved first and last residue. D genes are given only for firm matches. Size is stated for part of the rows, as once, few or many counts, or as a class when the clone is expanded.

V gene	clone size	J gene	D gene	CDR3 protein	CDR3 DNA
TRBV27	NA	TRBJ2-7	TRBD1	CASRGTGKTYEQYF	TGTGCCAGCAGGGGGACAGGGAAAACCTACGAGCAGTACTTC
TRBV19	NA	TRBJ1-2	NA	CASRPGKPPYGYTF	TGTGCCAGTCGTCCAGGGAAACCCCCCTATGGCTACACCTTC
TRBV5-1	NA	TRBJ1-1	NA	CASSLPLAWNTEAFF	TGCGCCAGCAGCTTGCCCTTGGCCTGGAACACTGAAGCTTTCTTT
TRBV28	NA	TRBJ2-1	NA	CASTLRGGASDNEQFF	TGTGCCAGCACTCTTCGTGGGGGGGCCAGCGACAATGAGCAGTTCTTC
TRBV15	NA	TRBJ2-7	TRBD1	CATSRDQTGSYEQYF	TGTGCCACCAGCAGAGACCAGACAGGGAGCTACGAGCAGTACTTC
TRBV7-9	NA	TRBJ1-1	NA	CASSLRTLNTEAFF	TGTGCCAGCAGCTTAAGGACTTTGAACACTGAAGCTTTCTTT
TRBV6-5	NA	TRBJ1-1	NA	CASKKGVTEAFF	TGTGCCAGCAAGAAAGGGGTAACTGAAGCTTTCTTT
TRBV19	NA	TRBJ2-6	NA	CASRRGRANVLTF	TGTGCCAGTAGGCGGGGTAGGGCCAACGTCCTGACTTTC
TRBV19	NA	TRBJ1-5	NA	CASSIGGVGNQPQHF	TGTGCCAGTAGTATCGGGGGAGTGGGCAATCAGCCCCAGCATTTT
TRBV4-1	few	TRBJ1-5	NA	CASSETGFLYSNQPQHF	TGCGCCAGCAGCGAGACGGGGTTTCTTTATAGCAATCAGCCCCAGCATTTT
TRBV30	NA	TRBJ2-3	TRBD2	CAWKSGGGYTSTDTQYF	TGTGCCTGGAAGAGCGGGGGGGGATATACTAGCACAGATACGCAGTATTTT
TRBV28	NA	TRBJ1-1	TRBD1	CASSFTGGRSGEAFF	TGTGCCAGCAGTTTTACAGGGGGCAGGAGTGGTGAAGCTTTCTTT
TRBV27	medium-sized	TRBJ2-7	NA	CASSRRDGGDEQYF	TGTGCCAGCAGTCGCCGGGACGGAGGGGACGAGCAGTACTTC
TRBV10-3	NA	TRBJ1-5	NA	CAISEDISNQPQHF	TGTGCCATCAGTGAGGACATTAGCAATCAGCCCCAGCATTTT
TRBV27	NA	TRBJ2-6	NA	CASSLTYSGANVLTF	TGTGCCAGCAGTTTAACTTACTCTGGGGCCAACGTCCTGACTTTC
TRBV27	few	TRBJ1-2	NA	CASTPSPATNYGYTF	TGTGCCAGCACCCCCTCCCCCGCTACTAACTATGGCTACACCTTC
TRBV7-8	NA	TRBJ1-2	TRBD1	CASSLDRTGVYGYTF	TGTGCCAGCAGCTTAGACAGGACAGGGGTTTATGGCTACACCTTC